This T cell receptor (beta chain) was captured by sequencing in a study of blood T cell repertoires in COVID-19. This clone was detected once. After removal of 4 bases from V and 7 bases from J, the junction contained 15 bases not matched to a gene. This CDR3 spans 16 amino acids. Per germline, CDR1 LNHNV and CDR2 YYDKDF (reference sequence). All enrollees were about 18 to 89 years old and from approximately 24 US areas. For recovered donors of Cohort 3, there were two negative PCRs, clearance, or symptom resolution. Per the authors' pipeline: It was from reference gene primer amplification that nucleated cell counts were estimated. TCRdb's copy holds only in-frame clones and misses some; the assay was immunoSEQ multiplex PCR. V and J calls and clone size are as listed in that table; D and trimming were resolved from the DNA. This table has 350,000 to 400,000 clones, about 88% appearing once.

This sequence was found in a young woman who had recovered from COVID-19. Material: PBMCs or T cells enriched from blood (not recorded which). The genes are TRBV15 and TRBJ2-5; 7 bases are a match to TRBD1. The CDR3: CATSKAQSGTVGTQYF. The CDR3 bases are TGTGCCACCAGCAAAGCCCAATCCGGGACAGTTGGGACCCAGTACTTC.